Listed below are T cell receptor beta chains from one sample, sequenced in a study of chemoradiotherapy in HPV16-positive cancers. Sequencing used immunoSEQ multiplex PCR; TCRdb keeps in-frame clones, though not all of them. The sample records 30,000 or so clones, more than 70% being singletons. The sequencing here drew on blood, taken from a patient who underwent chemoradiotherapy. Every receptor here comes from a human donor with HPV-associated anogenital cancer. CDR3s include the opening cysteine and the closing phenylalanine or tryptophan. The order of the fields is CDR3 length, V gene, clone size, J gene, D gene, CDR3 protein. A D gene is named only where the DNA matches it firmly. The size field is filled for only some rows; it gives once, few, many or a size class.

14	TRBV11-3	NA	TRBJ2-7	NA	CASSLSSLSYEQYF
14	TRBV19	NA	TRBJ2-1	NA	CASTSDSSYNEQFF
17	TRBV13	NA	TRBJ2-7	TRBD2	CASSPKAGGDNHYEQYF
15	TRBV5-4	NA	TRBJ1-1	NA	CASSFLTGVGTEAFF
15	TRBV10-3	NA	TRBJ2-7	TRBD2	CAISLTSGEAYEQYF
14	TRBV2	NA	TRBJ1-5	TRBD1	CASSGDRNNQPQHF
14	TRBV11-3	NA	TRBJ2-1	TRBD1	CASSFGTGGTEQFF
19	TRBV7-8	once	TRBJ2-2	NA	CASSSTRAGDPRGTGELFF
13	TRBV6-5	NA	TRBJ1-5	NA	CASRGGGNQPQHF
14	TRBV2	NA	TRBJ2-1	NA	CASSHIETANEQFF
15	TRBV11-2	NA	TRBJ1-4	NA	CASSANREANEKLFF
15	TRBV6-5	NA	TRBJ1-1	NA	CASSYNPRGITEAFF
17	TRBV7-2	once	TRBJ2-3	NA	CASSLQFGGLSTDTQYF
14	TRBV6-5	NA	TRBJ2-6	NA	CASTIYSGANVLTF
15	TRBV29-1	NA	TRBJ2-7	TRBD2	CSVEDLAGGPKEQYF
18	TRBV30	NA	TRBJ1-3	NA	CAWSRRGGNGWSGNTIYF
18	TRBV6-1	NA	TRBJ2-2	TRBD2	CASSDPGLAGVGTGELFF
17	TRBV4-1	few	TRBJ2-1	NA	CASSQDGGSFGINEQFF
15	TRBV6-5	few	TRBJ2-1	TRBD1	CASSYRDSSYNEQFF
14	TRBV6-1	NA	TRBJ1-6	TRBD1	CASRGQPGASPLHF
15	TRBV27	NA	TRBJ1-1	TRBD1	CASRPGTVGPTEAFF
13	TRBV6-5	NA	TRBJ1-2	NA	CASSYEQGRGYTF
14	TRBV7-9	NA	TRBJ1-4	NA	CASSLDHTNEKLFF
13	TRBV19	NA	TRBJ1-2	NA	CASTPGPFYGYTF
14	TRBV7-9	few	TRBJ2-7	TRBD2	CASRSASGVYEQYF
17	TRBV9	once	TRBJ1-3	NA	CASSVAGQGRSGNTIYF
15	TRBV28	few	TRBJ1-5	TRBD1	CASKGTGKKNQPQHF
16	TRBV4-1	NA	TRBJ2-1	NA	CASSQVGGNTGDEQFF
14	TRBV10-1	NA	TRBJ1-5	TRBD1	CAPGTGGLDQPQHF
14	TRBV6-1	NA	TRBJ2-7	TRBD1	CASSESGQGYEQYF
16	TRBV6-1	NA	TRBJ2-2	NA	CASSGGRTANTGELFF
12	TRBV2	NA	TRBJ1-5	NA	CASSGGHQPQHF
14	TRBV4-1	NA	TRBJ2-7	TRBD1	CASSQDYRGNEQYF
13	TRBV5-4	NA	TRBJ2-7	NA	CASSFGTSYEQYF
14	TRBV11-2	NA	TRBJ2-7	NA	CASSSDTIGHEQYF
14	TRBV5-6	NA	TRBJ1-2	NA	CASSPLGGSYGYTF